This T cell receptor (beta chain) is drawn from a study of T cells in Graves' hyperthyroidism and ophthalmopathy. This clonotype was seen many times. Its antigen is unidentified. Study findings and constraints: Ophthalmopathy stood apart from stable hyperthyroidism in a 13 V-J model. Researchers found most expanded thyroid clonotypes above 0.001 in blood as well.

The study based diagnoses on clinical symptoms, serum thyroxine and TRAb, thyroid ultrasound and orbital computed tomography. RNA transcripts served as the template for amplifying TCR beta CDR3 regions. With the HTBI primer set, the TCR CDR3 went through a first round of RT-PCR. TCRdb recomputed calls from the multiplex PCR reads with MiXCR, one row per CDR3 protein. Among 550,000 to 600,000 distinct CDR3 sequences, approximately 44% were seen once, and the ten largest hold over 15%. CDR1 MRHNA and CDR2 SNTAGT come from the germline V gene. The CDR3 consists of 14 residues. V dropped 6 bases and J dropped 5 bases, with 13 bases sitting between them.

The sequenced sample was peripheral blood or thyroid tissue (not recorded which). This chain links TRBV6-4 with TRBJ2-2; a weak D match, TRBD1 (6 bases). The sequence was collected from an adult woman with Graves' disease, either hyperthyroidism or ophthalmopathy (not recorded which). CDR3 region: CASSDQGQTGELFF. CDR3 bases: TGTGCCAGCAGCGACCAGGGACAAACCGGGGAGCTGTTTTTT.